The 14 T cell receptor beta chains reported below all come from one sample, sequenced in a study of brain T cells in children with intractable seizures. The method was immunoSEQ multiplex PCR; TCRdb's version includes in-frame clones alone and lacks a portion of them. The sample consists of about 22,000 clones, approximately 94% of them appearing once. Source: peripheral blood, taken at surgery. Source of these receptors: a boy between 5 and 17 years old with focal cortical dysplasia and intractable seizures.

The rearrangement uses TRBV2 and TRBJ2-3; no firm D call. The CDR3 is 12 amino acids. V lost 2 bases and J 7 bases, leaving 7 bases between the germline ends. CDR1 and CDR2 (germline): SNHLY, FYNNEI. The CDR3 protein is CASSELVYTQYF. The CDR3 nucleotides are TGTGCCAGCAGTGAACTAGTCTATACGCAGTATTTT.

V gene TRBV27 combines with J gene TRBJ2-2; D remains unclear. Per the germline V gene, CDR1 is MNHEY and CDR2 is SMNVEV (reference sequence). This CDR3 spans 14 amino acids. Between the trimmed V and J ends, which lost 8 bases and 5 bases, there was a span of 15 bases. CDR3 sequence reads: CASRPAWATGELFF. The DNA for the CDR3 is TGTGCCAGCCGACCCGCTTGGGCAACCGGGGAGCTGTTTTTT.

CDR3 coding DNA: TGTGCCAGCAGCTTGGCCCTGCCAATAGATACGCAGTATTTT. Translated, it gives CASSLALPIDTQYF. The chain employs TRBV5-6 and TRBJ2-3; no firm D call. V was trimmed by 0 bases and J by 5 bases, leaving 10 bases between them. Germline V lookup: CDR1 SGHDT, CDR2 YYEEEE. This CDR3 is built from 14 residues.

This chain connects TRBV2 to TRBJ2-4, with D possibly TRBD1 on 6 matching bases. Per germline, CDR1 SNHLY and CDR2 FYNNEI. This CDR3 spans 16 amino acids. Trimming cost V 7 bases and J 0 bases, with 16 bases left between them. The CDR3 spells CASIETRGQAKNIQYF. The CDR3 DNA is TGTGCCAGCATCGAAACGAGGGGACAAGCCAAAAACATTCAGTACTTC.

This chain connects TRBV5-4 to TRBJ2-7; D is possibly TRBD2 (6 bases). This CDR3 is 16 amino acids long. Trimming shortened V by 4 bases and J by 3 bases, and 20 bases separated the two germline ends. CDR1 is SGHNT and CDR2 is YYREEE in the germline V gene (reference sequence). In DNA form, the CDR3 reads TGTGCCAGCAGCCTTGAGTGGGGTCTAGCGAGCTACGAGCAGTACTTC. Residues: CASSLEWGLASYEQYF.

This chain uses TRBV5-1 with TRBJ1-1, with no clear D. CDR1 is SGHRS, CDR2 YFSETQ, per germline. This CDR3 region has 12 residues. V was trimmed by 4 bases and J by 11 bases, leaving 15 bases between them. This CDR3 reads CASSPSQDIAFF. CDR3 sequence (DNA): TGCGCCAGCAGCCCGAGTCAGGATATTGCTTTCTTT.

This clone has just one count. The rearrangement links TRBV11-2 to TRBJ1-2, with D hard to call. The CDR3 has 11 amino acids. CDR1 SGHAT and CDR2 FQNNGV come from the germline V gene. The V end was cut by 8 bases, the J end by 3 bases, with 7 bases between. CDR3 protein: CASSGYYGYTF. In DNA form, the CDR3 reads TGTGCCAGCTCGGGGTACTATGGCTACACCTTC.

CDR3 nucleotides: TGTGCCAGCAGCGGGATGAGGGCGGGGAGCTCATCCTACGAGCAGTACTTC. It is translated as CASSGMRAGSSSYEQYF. The chain carries TRBV28 and TRBJ2-7; D possibly corresponds to TRBD2 (6 bases). This CDR3 spans 17 amino acids. Trimming took off 6 bases at V and 1 base at J, with 22 bases between the two ends. Germline assignment: CDR1 MDHEN and CDR2 SYDVKM.

The rearrangement uses TRBV5-6 and TRBJ2-3; tentative D call: TRBD2 (5 bases). V lost 4 bases and J lost 4, with 13 bases in between. CDR1 and CDR2 from the germline V gene are SGHDT and YYEEEE. This CDR3 is built from 14 residues. This chain's CDR3 is CASSPSAGPDTQYF. In DNA, the CDR3 is TGTGCCAGCAGCCCGTCGGCGGGTCCAGATACGCAGTATTTT. Drawing the rest from reference TRBV5-6 and TRBJ2-3, the complete variable domain is DAGVTQSPTHLIKTRGQQVTLRCSPKSGHDTVSWYQQALGQGPQFIFQYYEEEERQRGNFPDRFSGHQFPNYSSELNVNALLLGDSALYLCASSPSAGPDTQYFGPGTRLTVL.

This sequence joins TRBV15 and TRBJ1-1, with 8 bases identical to TRBD1. V lost 5 bases and J lost 1; bases outside the gene matches: 3. CDR3 length: 14 amino acids. Germline V CDR1 and CDR2: LNHNV, YYDKDF (reference sequence). Written as DNA, the CDR3 is TGTGCCACCAGCGCTGACAGGGGGAACACTGAAGCTTTCTTT. It encodes CATSADRGNTEAFF.

CDR3 in amino acids: CASSPSASPRTDTQYF. The CDR3 coding sequence is TGTGCCAGCAGCCCGTCGGCCAGCCCTCGGACAGATACGCAGTATTTT. The chain links TRBV7-7 to TRBJ2-3; D is ambiguous. The V gene lost 5 bases and the J gene lost 3 bases, with 18 bases spanning the gap. CDR3 length: 16 amino acids. Germline V gives CDR1 SSHAT, CDR2 FNYEAQ (reference sequence).

V and J are TRBV28 and TRBJ2-3; 9 bases map to TRBD2. This CDR3 spans 15 amino acids. V dropped 6 bases and J dropped 1; count of bases not matched to a gene: 5. Germline assignment: CDR1 MDHEN and CDR2 SYDVKM. Here the CDR3 DNA reads TGTGCCAGCAGCTACGAGCGGGAGGGCACAGATACGCAGTATTTT. Protein: CASSYEREGTDTQYF. Combining the CDR3 with reference TRBV28 and TRBJ2-3 gives the whole variable domain DVKVTQSSRYLVKRTGEKVFLECVQDMDHENMFWYRQDPGLGLRLIYFSYDVKMKEKGDIPEGYSVSREKKERFSLILESASTNQTSMYLCASSYEREGTDTQYFGPGTRLTVL.

The chain links TRBV24-1 to TRBJ1-2; 7 nucleotides align to TRBD1. The trim removed 3 bases at V and 5 bases at J, leaving 8 bases unmatched. CDR1 is KGHDR, CDR2 SFDVKD, per germline. The CDR3 is 15 residues long. The CDR3 DNA is TGTGCCACCAGTGATCGGGACAGTCTCCCTTATGGCTACACCTTC. Its translation is CATSDRDSLPYGYTF.

Here the CDR3 DNA reads TGTGCCAGCAGCGCCCCCTACGACGGCCCGAACACCGGGGAGCTGTTTTTT. Translating it yields CASSAPYDGPNTGELFF. The chain recombines TRBV9 with TRBJ2-2; no definite D call. The CDR3 covers 17 residues. Germline CDR1 SGDLS, CDR2 YYNGEE. V was shortened by 3 bases and J by 0 bases, with 15 bases between the two germline ends.